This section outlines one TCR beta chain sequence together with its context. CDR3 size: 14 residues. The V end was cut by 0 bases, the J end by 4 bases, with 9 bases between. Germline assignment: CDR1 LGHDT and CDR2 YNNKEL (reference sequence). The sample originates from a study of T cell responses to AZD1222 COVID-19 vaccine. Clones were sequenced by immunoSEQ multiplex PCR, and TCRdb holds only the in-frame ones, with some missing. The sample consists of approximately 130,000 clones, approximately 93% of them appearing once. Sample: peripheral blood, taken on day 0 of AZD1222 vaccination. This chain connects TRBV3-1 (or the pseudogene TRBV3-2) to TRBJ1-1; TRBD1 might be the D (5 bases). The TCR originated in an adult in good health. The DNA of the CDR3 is TGTGCCAGCAGCCAAGATATGGGGGGCACTGAAGCTTTCTTT. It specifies CASSQDMGGTEAFF.